This T cell receptor beta chain came from a study of blood T cell repertoires in COVID-19. Turning to the study itself: The United States, Italy and Spain were the sources of the acute and convalescent COVID-19 samples. T cells, B-cell-depleted T cells, or PBMCs supplied cDNA or gDNA.

Original analysis: Quantification of nucleated cells was approximated via reference gene primer amplification. TCRdb keeps only in-frame clones here, not all; method: immunoSEQ multiplex PCR. Clone size and V and J calls were adopted from that table, with D and trimming inferred from the DNA. The profile covers approximately 530,000 clones, with 70% to 90% appearing a single time and less than 9.5% taken by the ten largest. Germline CDR1 reads SGDLS; CDR2 reads YYNGEE. The length of the CDR3 is 14 residues. V gave up 3 bases and J gave up 8 bases, with 17 bases separating them. Patients at the Seattle site were enrolled during active infection and followed longitudinally.

This sequence was found in a woman in her forties or fifties with COVID-19, enrolled during active disease. The sequenced sample consisted of peripheral blood. The chain is built from TRBV9 and TRBJ1-2; D unclear. This chain's CDR3 is CASSEGWGDRGYTF. The CDR3 nucleotides are TGTGCCAGCAGCGAGGGATGGGGAGACCGGGGCTACACCTTC.